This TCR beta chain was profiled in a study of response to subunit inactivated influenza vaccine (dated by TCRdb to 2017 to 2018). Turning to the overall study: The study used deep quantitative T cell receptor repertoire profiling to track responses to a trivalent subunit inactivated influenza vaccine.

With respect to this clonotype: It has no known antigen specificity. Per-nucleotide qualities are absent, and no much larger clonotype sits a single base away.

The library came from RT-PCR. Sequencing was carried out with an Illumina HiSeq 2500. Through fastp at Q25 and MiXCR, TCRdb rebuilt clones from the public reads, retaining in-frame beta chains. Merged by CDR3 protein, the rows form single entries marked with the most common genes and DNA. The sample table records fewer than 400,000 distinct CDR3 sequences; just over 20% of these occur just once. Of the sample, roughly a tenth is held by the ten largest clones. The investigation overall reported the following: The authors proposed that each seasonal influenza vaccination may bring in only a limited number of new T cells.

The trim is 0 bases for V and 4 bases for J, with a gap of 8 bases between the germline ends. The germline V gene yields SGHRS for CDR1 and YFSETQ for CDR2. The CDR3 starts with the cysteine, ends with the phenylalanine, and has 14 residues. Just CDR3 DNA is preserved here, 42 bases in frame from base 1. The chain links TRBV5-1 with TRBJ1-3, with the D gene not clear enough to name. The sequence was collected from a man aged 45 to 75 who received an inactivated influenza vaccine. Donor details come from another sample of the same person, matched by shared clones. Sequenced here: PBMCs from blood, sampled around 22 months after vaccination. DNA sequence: TGCGCCAGCAGCTTGGCGGGGAACGGAAACACCATATATTTT. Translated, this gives CASSLAGNGNTIYF.